Presented here are 7 T cell receptor beta chains from one specimen sequenced in a study of T-cell memory formation after mild COVID-19. TCRdb reanalysed the 5' RACE reads using MiXCR and keeps one entry per CDR3 protein. The sample has some 180,000 distinct CDR3 sequences, over 10% seen once; the top ten hold more than 3%. Sequenced material: PBMCs or a T cell subset sorted from them (not recorded which). The receptors stem from a man between 18 and 35 years old who had mild COVID-19 (a few samples of this study predate the infection). Cell type and time point are not known.

This clonotype was seen more than once but under ten times. The chain joins TRBV18 to TRBJ2-1, with TRBD2 matching 7 bases. This CDR3 has 14 residues. Germline loops: CDR1 KGHSH, CDR2 LQKENI. J was trimmed by 10 bases and V by 2 bases; bases with no gene match: 8. The CDR3 DNA reads as TGTGCCAGCTCACCAAGACTAGCCCTACGCGAGCAGTTCTTC. Residues: CASSPRLALREQFF.

This clonotype has just one count. The gene calls are TRBV20-1 and TRBJ2-5; D perhaps matches TRBD1 (6 bases). The length of the CDR3 is 14 residues. V was trimmed by 4 bases and J by 5 bases, leaving 17 bases between them. In germline, CDR1 is DFQATT, CDR2 SNEGSKA (reference sequence). The DNA for the CDR3 is TGCAGTGCTAACAGGGAGAGGGGCGGGGAGACCCAGTACTTC. Translation gives CSANRERGGETQYF.

This clonotype was found many times. The rearrangement links TRBV4-3 to TRBJ2-3, with 7 nucleotides matching TRBD2. The ends lost 0 bases at V and 2 bases at J; junction bases unmatched: 8. The CDR3 sequence is 17 residues long. CDR1 LGHNA and CDR2 YSLEER come from the germline V gene. CDR3 sequence (DNA): TGCGCCAGCAGCCAAGATCCGGTGGGGGGGACCACAGATACGCAGTATTTT. Encoded protein: CASSQDPVGGTTDTQYF.

There are a few counts of this clonotype. The chain joins TRBV6-6 to TRBJ1-1; D perhaps matches TRBD1 (5 bases). Germline V gene sequence: CDR1 MNHNY, CDR2 SVGAGI (reference sequence). V lost 0 bases to trimming and J lost 7 bases, with 15 bases between them. The CDR3 runs 15 residues. In DNA form, the CDR3 reads TGTGCCAGCAGTTACTCGAGGGGAAGGTCGGGTGAAGCTTTCTTT. It specifies CASSYSRGRSGEAFF.

The chain employs TRBV10-3 and TRBJ1-2; tentative D call: TRBD1 (6 bases). V was pared by 8 bases and J by 8 bases, with 24 bases between. Per the germline V gene, CDR1 is ENHRY and CDR2 is SYGVKD. The CDR3 is made up of 15 amino acids. CDR3 loop: CAIGYEGPGDSGYTF. The CDR3 nucleotides read TGTGCCATCGGGTATGAGGGGCCAGGGGATAGCGGCTACACCTTC.

This clonotype has a handful of counts. V gene TRBV5-1 combines with J gene TRBJ2-5; D not resolved. CDR3 length equals 14 residues. The V and J ends lost 3 bases and 0 bases respectively, with 9 bases between them. Germline values: CDR1 SGHRS, CDR2 YFSETQ. CDR3 in amino acids: CASSSGWNQETQYF. The CDR3 region has the DNA TGCGCCAGCAGCTCCGGCTGGAACCAAGAGACCCAGTACTTC.

This clonotype has only a few counts. The chain couples TRBV5-1 to TRBJ2-1; TRBD1 matches 8 bases. With 3 bases clipped from V and 3 bases from J, the junction kept 5 bases outside the gene matches. Germline lookup yields CDR1 SGHRS and CDR2 YFSETQ. The CDR3 runs 15 residues. CDR3 amino acids: CASSSTGENYNEQFF. CDR3 DNA: TGCGCCAGCAGCTCGACAGGGGAAAACTACAATGAGCAGTTCTTC.